The entry below describes one TCR beta chain. Unmatched junction bases numbered 7, after V lost 5 bases and J lost 4 bases. CDR3 length: 15 amino acids. Germline CDR1 reads MNHEY; CDR2 reads SVGAGI. This entry comes from a study of T cell responses to AZD1222 COVID-19 vaccine. TCRdb's copy holds only in-frame clones and misses some; the assay was immunoSEQ multiplex PCR. The table shows around 88,000 clones, with approximately 86% occurring only once. This sequence was found in an adult in good health. The chain is built from TRBV6-5 and TRBJ1-1; 10 bases line up with TRBD1. The sequencing used peripheral blood, collected on day 0 of AZD1222 vaccination. The CDR3 reads CASSTLTGGGTEAFF. CDR3 nucleotides: TGTGCCAGCAGTACACTGACAGGGGGCGGCACTGAAGCTTTCTTT.